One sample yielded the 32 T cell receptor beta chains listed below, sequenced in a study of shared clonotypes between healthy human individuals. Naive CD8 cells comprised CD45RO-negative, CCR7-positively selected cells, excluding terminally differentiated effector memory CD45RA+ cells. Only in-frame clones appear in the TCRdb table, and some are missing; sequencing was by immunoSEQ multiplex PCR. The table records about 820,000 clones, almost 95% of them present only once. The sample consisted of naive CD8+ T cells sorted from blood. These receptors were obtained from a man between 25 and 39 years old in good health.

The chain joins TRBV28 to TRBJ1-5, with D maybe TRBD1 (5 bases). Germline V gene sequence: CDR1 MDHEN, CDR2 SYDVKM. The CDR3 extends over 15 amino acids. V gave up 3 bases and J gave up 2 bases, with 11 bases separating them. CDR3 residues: CASSFSGAGNQPQHF. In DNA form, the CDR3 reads TGTGCCAGCAGTTTTAGTGGGGCCGGCAATCAGCCCCAGCATTTT.

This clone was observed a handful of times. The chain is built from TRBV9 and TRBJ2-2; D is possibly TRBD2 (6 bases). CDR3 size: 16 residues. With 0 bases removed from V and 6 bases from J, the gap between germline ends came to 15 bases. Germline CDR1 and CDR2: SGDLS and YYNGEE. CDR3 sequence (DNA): TGTGCCAGCAGCGTAGCTGGGGGGACTCTGGCCGGGGAGCTGTTTTTT. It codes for CASSVAGGTLAGELFF.

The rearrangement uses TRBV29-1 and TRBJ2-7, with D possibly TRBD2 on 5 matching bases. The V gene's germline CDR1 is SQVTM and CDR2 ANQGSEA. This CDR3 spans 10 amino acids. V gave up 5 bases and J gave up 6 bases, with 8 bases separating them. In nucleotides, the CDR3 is TGCAGCGTTCCCCGGGGCGAGCAGTACTTC. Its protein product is CSVPRGEQYF.

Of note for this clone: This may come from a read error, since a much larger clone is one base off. DNA of the CDR3: TGTGCCAGCAGCCCAACTAGCGGGAGCTTCGAGCAGTACTTC. Translated, it gives CASSPTSGSFEQYF. The chain has TRBV7-9 and TRBJ2-7; 11 nucleotides align to TRBD2. V dropped 5 bases and J dropped 6; count of bases not matched to a gene: 6. Germline CDR1 and CDR2: SEHNR and FQNEAQ (reference sequence). This CDR3 spans 14 amino acids.

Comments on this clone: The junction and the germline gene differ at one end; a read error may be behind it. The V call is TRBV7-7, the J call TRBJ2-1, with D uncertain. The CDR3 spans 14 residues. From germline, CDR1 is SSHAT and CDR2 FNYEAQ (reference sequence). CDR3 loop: CASSSTGLSNEQFF. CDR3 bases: TGTGCTAGCAGCTCCACGGGTTTGAGCAATGAGCAGTTCTTC.

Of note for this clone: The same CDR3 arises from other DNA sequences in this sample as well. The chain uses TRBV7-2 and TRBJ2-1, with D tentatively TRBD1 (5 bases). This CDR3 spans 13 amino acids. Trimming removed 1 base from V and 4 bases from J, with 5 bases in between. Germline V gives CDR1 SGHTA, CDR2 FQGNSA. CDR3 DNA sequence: TGTGCCAGCAGCTTAGGACAGTACAATGAGCAGTTCTTC. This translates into CASSLGQYNEQFF.

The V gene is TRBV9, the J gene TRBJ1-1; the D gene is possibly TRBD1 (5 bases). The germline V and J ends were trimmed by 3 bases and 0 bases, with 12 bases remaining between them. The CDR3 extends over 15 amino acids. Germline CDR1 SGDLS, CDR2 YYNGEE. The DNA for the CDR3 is TGTGCCAGCAGCGAGAGGGACCGCGTGAACACTGAAGCTTTCTTT. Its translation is CASSERDRVNTEAFF.

CDR3 region: CAWSPGVYSNQPQHF. In DNA form, the CDR3 reads TGTGCCTGGAGCCCAGGCGTTTATAGCAATCAGCCCCAGCATTTT. The chain has TRBV30 and TRBJ1-5; D remains unclear. The CDR3 consists of 15 residues. The germline CDR1 and CDR2 sequences are GTSNPN and SVGIG (reference sequence). Trimming cost V 3 bases and J 0 bases, with 12 bases left between them.

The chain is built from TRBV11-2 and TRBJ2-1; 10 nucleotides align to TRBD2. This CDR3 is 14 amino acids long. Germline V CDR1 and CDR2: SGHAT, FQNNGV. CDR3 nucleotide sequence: TGTGCTAGCTGTACTAGCGGGGACGGAAATGAGCAGTTCTTC. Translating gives CASCTSGDGNEQFF.

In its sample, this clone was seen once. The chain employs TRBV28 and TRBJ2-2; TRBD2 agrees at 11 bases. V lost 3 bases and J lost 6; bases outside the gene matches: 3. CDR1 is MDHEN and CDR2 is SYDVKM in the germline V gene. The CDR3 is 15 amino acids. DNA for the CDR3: TGTGCCAGCAGTTTCACTAGCGGGAGAGCCGGGGAGCTGTTTTTT. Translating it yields CASSFTSGRAGELFF.

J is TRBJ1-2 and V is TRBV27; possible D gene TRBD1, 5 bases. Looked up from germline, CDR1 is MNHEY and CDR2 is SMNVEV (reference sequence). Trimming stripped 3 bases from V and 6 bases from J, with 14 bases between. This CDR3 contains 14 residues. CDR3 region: CASSFEGFGNGYTF. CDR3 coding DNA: TGTGCCAGCAGTTTCGAGGGGTTCGGCAATGGCTACACCTTC.

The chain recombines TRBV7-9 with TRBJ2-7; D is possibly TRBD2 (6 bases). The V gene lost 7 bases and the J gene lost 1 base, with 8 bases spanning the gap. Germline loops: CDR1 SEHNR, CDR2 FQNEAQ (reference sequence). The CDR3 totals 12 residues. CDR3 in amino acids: CASTSGSYEQYF. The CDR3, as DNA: TGTGCCAGCACCAGCGGGTCCTACGAGCAGTACTTC.

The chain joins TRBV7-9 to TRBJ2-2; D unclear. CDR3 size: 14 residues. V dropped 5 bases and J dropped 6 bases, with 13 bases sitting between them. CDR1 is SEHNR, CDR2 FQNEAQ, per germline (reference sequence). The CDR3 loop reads CASSPSTKAGELFF. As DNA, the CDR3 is TGTGCCAGCAGCCCGTCTACGAAGGCCGGGGAGCTGTTTTTT.

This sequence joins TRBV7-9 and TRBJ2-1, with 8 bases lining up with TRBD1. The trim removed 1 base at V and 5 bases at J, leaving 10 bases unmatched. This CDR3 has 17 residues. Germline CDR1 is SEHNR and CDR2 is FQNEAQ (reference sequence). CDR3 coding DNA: TGTGCCAGCAGCTTAGGTACCCAGGGGGCGATGAACAATGAGCAGTTCTTC. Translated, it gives CASSLGTQGAMNNEQFF.

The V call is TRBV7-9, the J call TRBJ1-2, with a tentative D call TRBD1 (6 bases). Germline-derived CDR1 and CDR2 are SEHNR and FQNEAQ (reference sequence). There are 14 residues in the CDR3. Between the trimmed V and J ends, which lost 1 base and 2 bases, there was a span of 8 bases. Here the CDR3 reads CASSLGTGNYGYTF. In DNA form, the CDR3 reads TGTGCCAGCAGCTTAGGCACAGGGAACTATGGCTACACCTTC.

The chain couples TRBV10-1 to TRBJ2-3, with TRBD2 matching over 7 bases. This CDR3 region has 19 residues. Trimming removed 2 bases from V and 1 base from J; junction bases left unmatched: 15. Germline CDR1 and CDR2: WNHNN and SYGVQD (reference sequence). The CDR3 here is CASSETQREALPGTDTQYF. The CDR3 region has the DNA TGCGCCAGCAGTGAGACCCAGCGGGAAGCCTTACCGGGCACAGATACGCAGTATTTT.

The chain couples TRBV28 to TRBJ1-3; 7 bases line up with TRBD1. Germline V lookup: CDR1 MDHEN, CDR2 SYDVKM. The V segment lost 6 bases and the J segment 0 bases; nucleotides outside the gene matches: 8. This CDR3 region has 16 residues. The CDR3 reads CASRVDRSRSGNTIYF. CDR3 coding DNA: TGTGCCAGCAGAGTGGACAGGAGCCGCTCTGGAAACACCATATATTTT.

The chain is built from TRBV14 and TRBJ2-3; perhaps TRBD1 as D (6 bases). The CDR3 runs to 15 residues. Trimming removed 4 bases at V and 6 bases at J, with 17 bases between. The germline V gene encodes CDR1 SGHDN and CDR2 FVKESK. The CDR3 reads CASSPRGISADTQYF. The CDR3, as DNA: TGTGCCAGCAGCCCCAGGGGAATTTCGGCGGATACGCAGTATTTT.

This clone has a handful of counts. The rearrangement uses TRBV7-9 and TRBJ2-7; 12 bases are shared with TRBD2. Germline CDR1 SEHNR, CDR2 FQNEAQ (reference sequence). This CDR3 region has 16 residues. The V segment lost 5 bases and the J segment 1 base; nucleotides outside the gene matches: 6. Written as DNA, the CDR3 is TGTGCCAGCAGCAGCACTAGCGGGAGGCTATCCTACGAGCAGTACTTC. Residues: CASSSTSGRLSYEQYF.

CDR3 in amino acids: CAISEFGPYPQAKNIQYF. Here the CDR3 DNA reads TGTGCCATCAGTGAGTTCGGACCGTACCCGCAGGCCAAAAACATTCAGTACTTC. The chain is built from TRBV10-3 and TRBJ2-4; no reliable D call. Germline V gene sequence: CDR1 ENHRY, CDR2 SYGVKD. The CDR3 is made up of 18 amino acids. V was clipped by 1 base and J by 1 base, with 17 bases between them.

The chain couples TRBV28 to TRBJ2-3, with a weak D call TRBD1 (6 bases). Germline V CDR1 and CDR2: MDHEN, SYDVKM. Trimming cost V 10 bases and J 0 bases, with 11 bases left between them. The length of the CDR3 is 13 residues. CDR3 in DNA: TGTGCCACTGGACAGCTTAGCACAGATACGCAGTATTTT. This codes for CATGQLSTDTQYF.

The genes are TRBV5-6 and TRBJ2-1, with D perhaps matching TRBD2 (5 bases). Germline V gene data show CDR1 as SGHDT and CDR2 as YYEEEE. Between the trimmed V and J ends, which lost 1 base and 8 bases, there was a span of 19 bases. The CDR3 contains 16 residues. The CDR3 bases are TGTGCCAGCAGCTTGAAAACCGGACTCGACGGCGATGAGCAGTTCTTC. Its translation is CASSLKTGLDGDEQFF.

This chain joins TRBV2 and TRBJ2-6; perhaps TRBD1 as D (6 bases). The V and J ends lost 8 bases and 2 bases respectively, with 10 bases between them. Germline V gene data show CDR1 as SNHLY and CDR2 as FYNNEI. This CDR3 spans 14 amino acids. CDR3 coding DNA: TGTGCCAGCCCCAAGGGGGCTGGGGCCAACGTCCTGACTTTC. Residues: CASPKGAGANVLTF.

CDR3: CASSWTSGIYEQYF. The CDR3 DNA reads TGCGCCAGCAGCTGGACTAGCGGGATCTACGAGCAGTACTTC. The J gene is TRBJ2-7, the V gene TRBV5-1; TRBD2 matches at 12 bases. With 3 bases clipped from V and 3 bases from J, the junction kept 1 base outside the gene matches. Per the germline V gene, CDR1 is SGHRS and CDR2 is YFSETQ. This CDR3 is 14 amino acids long.

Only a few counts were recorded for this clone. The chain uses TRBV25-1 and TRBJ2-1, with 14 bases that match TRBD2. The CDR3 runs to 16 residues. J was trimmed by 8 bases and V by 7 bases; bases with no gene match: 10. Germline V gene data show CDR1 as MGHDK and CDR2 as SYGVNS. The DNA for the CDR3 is TGTGCCAGCACGCGACTAGCGGGAGGGCCCTCGCATGAGCAGTTCTTC. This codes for CASTRLAGGPSHEQFF. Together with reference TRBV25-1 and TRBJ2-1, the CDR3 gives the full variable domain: EADIYQTPRYLVIGTGKKITLECSQTMGHDKMYWYQQDPGMELHLIHYSYGVNSTEKGDLSSESTVSRIRTEHFPLTLESARPSHTSQYLCASTRLAGGPSHEQFFGPGTRLTVL.

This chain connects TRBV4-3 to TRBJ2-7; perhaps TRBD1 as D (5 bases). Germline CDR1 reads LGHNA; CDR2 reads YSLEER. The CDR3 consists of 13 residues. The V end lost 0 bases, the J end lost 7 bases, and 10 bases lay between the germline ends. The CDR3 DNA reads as TGCGCCAGCAGCCAAGACTCAGGGCGAGAGCAGTACTTC. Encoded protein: CASSQDSGREQYF.

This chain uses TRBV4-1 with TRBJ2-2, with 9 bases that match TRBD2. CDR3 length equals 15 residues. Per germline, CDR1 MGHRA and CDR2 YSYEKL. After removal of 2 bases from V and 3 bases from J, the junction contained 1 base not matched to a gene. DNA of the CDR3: TGCGCCAGCAGCCAACGACTAGCGGACACCGGGGAGCTGTTTTTT. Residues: CASSQRLADTGELFF.

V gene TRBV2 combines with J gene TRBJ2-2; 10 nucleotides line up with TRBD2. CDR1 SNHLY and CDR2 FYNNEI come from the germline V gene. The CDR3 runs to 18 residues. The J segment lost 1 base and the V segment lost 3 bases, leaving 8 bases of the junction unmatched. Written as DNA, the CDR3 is TGTGCCAGCAGTGAGCCAAGCGGGAGGGCAGAGAACACCGGGGAGCTGTTTTTT. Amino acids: CASSEPSGRAENTGELFF.

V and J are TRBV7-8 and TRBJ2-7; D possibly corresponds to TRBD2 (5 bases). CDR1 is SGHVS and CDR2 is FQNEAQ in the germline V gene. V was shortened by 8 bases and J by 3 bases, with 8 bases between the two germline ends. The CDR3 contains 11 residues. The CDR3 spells CASGRDYEQYF. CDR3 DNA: TGTGCCAGCGGACGGGACTACGAGCAGTACTTC.

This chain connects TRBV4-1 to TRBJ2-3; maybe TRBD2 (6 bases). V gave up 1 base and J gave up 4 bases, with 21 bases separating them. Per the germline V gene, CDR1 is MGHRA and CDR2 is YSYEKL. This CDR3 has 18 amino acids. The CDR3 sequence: CASSQVISGVEEPDTQYF. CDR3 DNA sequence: TGCGCCAGCAGCCAAGTTATTAGCGGAGTCGAGGAACCAGATACGCAGTATTTT.

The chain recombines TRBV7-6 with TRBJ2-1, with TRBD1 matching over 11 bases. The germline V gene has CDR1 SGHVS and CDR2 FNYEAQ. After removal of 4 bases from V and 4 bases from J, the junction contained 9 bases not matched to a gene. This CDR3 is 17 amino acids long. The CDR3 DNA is TGTGCCAGCAGCTCGAGGACAGGGGGCTCTCAGTACAATGAGCAGTTCTTC. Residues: CASSSRTGGSQYNEQFF.

The CDR3 protein is CASSIGKGLWGETQYF. The CDR3 DNA sequence: TGTGCCAGTAGTATTGGAAAGGGCCTTTGGGGGGAGACCCAGTACTTC. The chain uses TRBV19 and TRBJ2-5; D possibly uses TRBD1 or TRBD2 (5 bases each). CDR1 LNHDA and CDR2 SQIVND come from the germline V gene (reference sequence). The CDR3 runs to 16 residues. The ends were cut back, 3 bases at V and 5 bases at J, with 19 bases in the middle.